The 21 T cell receptor beta chains below were found in one sample sequenced in a study of T cell responses to AZD1222 COVID-19 vaccine. Sequencing used immunoSEQ multiplex PCR; TCRdb keeps in-frame clones, though not all of them. Of about 100,000 clones listed, approximately 90% are singletons. Sequencing used peripheral blood, obtained on day 0 of AZD1222 vaccination. These TCRs come from an adult in good health.

The J gene is TRBJ1-1, the V gene TRBV30; D is perhaps TRBD1 (6 bases). Germline V gene sequence: CDR1 GTSNPN, CDR2 SVGIG (reference sequence). Trimming left V 4 bases short and J 1 base short, with 13 bases between. The CDR3 length is 14 residues. The CDR3 DNA sequence: TGTGCCTGGACCCGGGGGGCGGCGAACACTGAAGCTTTCTTT. Its protein is CAWTRGAANTEAFF.

The chain employs TRBV6-5 and TRBJ1-6; weak D call: TRBD1 (5 bases). From germline, CDR1 is MNHEY and CDR2 SVGAGI. Trimming pared 2 bases from V and 7 bases from J, leaving 6 bases between. The CDR3 has 13 residues. The CDR3 is CASSYEGNSPLHF. The CDR3 region has the DNA TGTGCCAGCAGTTACGAGGGGAATTCACCCCTCCACTTT.

CDR3 DNA sequence: TGTGCCAGCAGCTTGGTCCCGGTTTTGAACACTGAAGCTTTCTTT. This codes for CASSLVPVLNTEAFF. This chain connects TRBV5-4 to TRBJ1-1; D is unclear. V was shortened by 0 bases and J by 0 bases, with 9 bases between the two germline ends. The CDR3 has 15 residues. CDR1 is SGHNT and CDR2 is YYREEE in the germline V gene (reference sequence).

The V and J genes are TRBV30 and TRBJ1-6; no clear D gene. The CDR3 consists of 15 residues. Germline CDR1 and CDR2: GTSNPN and SVGIG (reference sequence). V was pared by 3 bases and J by 7 bases, with 16 bases between. In DNA, the CDR3 is TGTGCCTGGAGAAAAGATGACATAGGGAATTCACCCCTCCACTTT. Encoded protein: CAWRKDDIGNSPLHF.

This chain joins TRBV9 and TRBJ2-7, with a possible D match to TRBD1 (5 bases). CDR3 length: 13 amino acids. Trimming cost V 3 bases and J 2 bases, with 9 bases left between them. Germline CDR1 reads SGDLS; CDR2 reads YYNGEE. CDR3 sequence reads: CASSGQSAYEQYF. The CDR3 DNA reads TGTGCCAGCAGCGGACAGTCCGCCTACGAGCAGTACTTC.

The chain employs TRBV3-1 (or the pseudogene TRBV3-2) and TRBJ1-6; D possibly corresponds to TRBD1 (6 bases). Trimming cost V 4 bases and J 10 bases, with 14 bases left between them. The germline V gene has CDR1 LGHDT and CDR2 YNNKEL (reference sequence). The CDR3 sequence is 14 residues long. The CDR3 DNA is TGTGCCAGCAGCCCTGTACAGGGAGGATCACCCCTCCACTTT. Encoded protein: CASSPVQGGSPLHF.

This clone is a singleton in its sample. The chain carries TRBV2 and TRBJ1-5; TRBD1 matches 10 bases. V trimming: 6 bases; J trimming: 2 bases; junction bases outside the gene matches: 7. The germline V gene has CDR1 SNHLY and CDR2 FYNNEI. The CDR3 is 16 residues long. In DNA form, the CDR3 reads TGTGCCAGCAGGACGGACAGGGGGACGGGCAATCAGCCCCAGCATTTT. Translated: CASRTDRGTGNQPQHF.

The genes are TRBV4-3 and TRBJ1-5; D perhaps matches TRBD1 (5 bases). The CDR3 is 15 amino acids. Trimming stripped 0 bases from V and 11 bases from J, with 17 bases between. Germline V gene data show CDR1 as LGHNA and CDR2 as YSLEER. In nucleotides, the CDR3 is TGCGCCAGCAGCCAAGAAGCAGGGAGGTTAACGACCCAGCATTTT. Translated, it gives CASSQEAGRLTTQHF.

The rearrangement uses TRBV7-9 and TRBJ1-2; D gene ambiguous. The CDR3 has 14 residues. From germline, CDR1 is SEHNR and CDR2 FQNEAQ (reference sequence). V lost 1 base to trimming and J lost 0 bases, with 6 bases between them. This chain's CDR3 is CASSLEGANYGYTF. The CDR3 nucleotides are TGTGCCAGCAGCTTAGAGGGAGCTAACTATGGCTACACCTTC.

This chain joins TRBV7-2 and TRBJ1-3; no clear D gene. CDR1 and CDR2 from the germline V gene are SGHTA and FQGNSA. This CDR3 contains 14 residues. V lost 5 bases and J 3 bases, leaving 11 bases between the germline ends. The CDR3 sequence: CASSLRGVGNTIYF. The CDR3 nucleotides read TGTGCCAGCAGCCTTCGTGGGGTTGGAAACACCATATATTTT.

This sequence joins TRBV19 and TRBJ1-5; D might be TRBD1 (5 bases). From germline, CDR1 is LNHDA and CDR2 SQIVND (reference sequence). The length of the CDR3 is 13 residues. The V and J ends lost 5 bases and 2 bases respectively, with 7 bases between them. The CDR3 loop reads CASSVRGNQPQHF. The CDR3 DNA is TGTGCCAGTAGTGTCAGGGGCAATCAGCCCCAGCATTTT.

The J gene is TRBJ1-1, the V gene TRBV30; D unresolved. V dropped 4 bases and J dropped 5 bases, with 14 bases sitting between them. CDR1 GTSNPN and CDR2 SVGIG come from the germline V gene (reference sequence). The length of the CDR3 is 13 residues. The CDR3 reads CAWKFQAGTEAFF. For the CDR3, the DNA is TGTGCCTGGAAGTTTCAGGCCGGGACTGAAGCTTTCTTT.

The chain has TRBV28 and TRBJ2-1; 9 nucleotides align to TRBD1. V shed 10 bases and J 3 bases; nucleotides not matched to a gene: 7. The CDR3 is 14 amino acids. The germline V gene encodes CDR1 MDHEN and CDR2 SYDVKM. CDR3 sequence reads: CATLSGQGYNEQFF. The CDR3 DNA is TGTGCCACCTTATCGGGACAGGGCTACAATGAGCAGTTCTTC.

Sample share makes this clone medium-sized. J is TRBJ2-1 and V is TRBV5-1, with 13 positions matching TRBD2. This CDR3 has 16 residues. V lost 4 bases to trimming and J lost 2 bases; unmatched junction nucleotides: 3. Germline V gene sequence: CDR1 SGHRS, CDR2 YFSETQ. The CDR3 protein is CASSIGTSGAYNEQFF. In nucleotides, the CDR3 is TGCGCCAGCAGCATCGGGACTAGCGGGGCCTACAATGAGCAGTTCTTC.

CDR3 sequence (DNA): TGTGCCAGTAGTATGGCCCCAGCGGGGGGGCTGAACGAGCAGTACTTC. Its protein is CASSMAPAGGLNEQYF. The V and J genes are TRBV19 and TRBJ2-7, with TRBD2 matching over 10 bases. The V gene end was trimmed by 3 bases and the J gene end by 5 bases; junction bases not matched to a gene: 10. This CDR3 is 16 amino acids long. Germline loops: CDR1 LNHDA, CDR2 SQIVND (reference sequence).

The rearrangement uses TRBV6-5 and TRBJ2-7, with TRBD1 identical over 8 bases. The length of the CDR3 is 14 residues. The V gene's germline CDR1 is MNHEY and CDR2 SVGAGI. V lost 6 bases to trimming and J lost 0 bases; unmatched junction nucleotides: 4. In nucleotides, the CDR3 is TGTGCCAGCAGCCGGACAGGGTCCTCCTACGAGCAGTACTTC. Translating it yields CASSRTGSSYEQYF.

The genes are TRBV5-6 and TRBJ1-2; TRBD1 matches at 9 bases. V was pared by 4 bases and J by 4 bases, with 5 bases of the junction left unmatched. There are 14 residues in the CDR3. Germline lookup yields CDR1 SGHDT and CDR2 YYEEEE. The chain's CDR3 is CASSADRGSYGYTF. The CDR3 DNA is TGTGCCAGCAGCGCGGACAGGGGTAGCTATGGCTACACCTTC.

CDR3 bases: TGTGCCAGCAGCTCTGGAGGATTCTCCTATAATTCACCCCTCCACTTT. It yields the protein CASSSGGFSYNSPLHF. The V gene is TRBV7-6, the J gene TRBJ1-6; D is ambiguous. Trimming pared 4 bases from V and 0 bases from J, leaving 10 bases between. The CDR3 is 16 amino acids. Germline assignment: CDR1 SGHVS and CDR2 FNYEAQ.

The chain couples TRBV18 to TRBJ1-4; D perhaps matches TRBD1 (5 bases). Germline CDR1 reads KGHSH; CDR2 reads LQKENI. The length of the CDR3 is 19 residues. With 0 bases removed from V and 0 bases from J, the gap between germline ends came to 17 bases. CDR3 residues: CASSPPIAGRSATNEKLFF. For the CDR3, the DNA is TGTGCCAGCTCACCACCGATAGCAGGGCGGTCTGCAACTAATGAAAAACTGTTTTTT.

The chain recombines TRBV10-1 with TRBJ1-1; D may be TRBD1 (5 bases). The germline V gene has CDR1 WNHNN and CDR2 SYGVQD (reference sequence). V lost 7 bases and J 1 base, leaving 10 bases between the germline ends. The CDR3 is 13 residues long. CDR3 DNA: TGCGCCAGCACCCCGGGGCCGAACACTGAAGCTTTCTTT. Translated: CASTPGPNTEAFF.

The gene calls are TRBV7-3 and TRBJ2-4; the D gene is possibly TRBD2 (6 bases). The CDR3 runs to 15 residues. The germline CDR1 and CDR2 sequences are SGHTA and FQGTGA. Trimming pared 4 bases from V and 2 bases from J, leaving 12 bases between. This chain's CDR3 is CASSSRGLSKNIQYF. The CDR3, as DNA: TGTGCCAGCAGCTCGAGGGGACTCTCCAAAAACATTCAGTACTTC.